This entry lists 32 T cell receptor beta chains sequenced from one sample in a study of cytomegalovirus exposure and HLA in healthy donors. The PCR contained 60 Vbeta and 13 Jbeta primers. Assay: immunoSEQ multiplex PCR; the TCRdb copy retains only in-frame clones and omits some. The table lists more than 150,000 clones, 65% to 85% of them singletons, with about 3.1% in the top ten. The sample comprised PBMCs. Source of these receptors: a woman aged 50 to 60 in good health and CMV-seropositive.

Only a few counts were recorded for this clone. The V gene is TRBV4-2, the J gene TRBJ1-4; 7 positions agree with TRBD1. The trim removed 0 bases at V and 8 bases at J, leaving 9 bases unmatched. In germline, CDR1 is LGHNA, CDR2 YNFKEQ. This CDR3 is built from 16 residues. The CDR3 sequence is CASSQESPGGYEKLFF. In DNA, the CDR3 is TGTGCCAGCAGCCAAGAATCTCCAGGGGGGTACGAAAAACTGTTTTTT.

The rearrangement joins TRBV5-6 to TRBJ1-1; maybe TRBD1 (5 bases). V was trimmed by 3 bases and J by 0 bases, leaving 18 bases between them. Germline lookup yields CDR1 SGHDT and CDR2 YYEEEE. The CDR3 is 17 residues long. The CDR3 here is CASSSRHQGLLNTEAFF. Here the CDR3 DNA reads TGTGCCAGCAGCTCGAGGCACCAGGGACTTCTGAACACTGAAGCTTTCTTT.

The rearrangement joins TRBV2 to TRBJ1-1, with a weak D call TRBD1 (6 bases). The CDR3 sequence is 14 residues long. Trimming shortened V by 6 bases and J by 2 bases, and 13 bases separated the two germline ends. Germline CDR1 SNHLY, CDR2 FYNNEI. For the CDR3, the DNA is TGTGCCAGCAGGAAGGACAGCGATAACACTGAAGCTTTCTTT. Its translation: CASRKDSDNTEAFF.

The rearrangement uses TRBV10-3 and TRBJ1-6, with D uncertain. Trimming took 5 bases from V and 3 from J, leaving 11 bases between them. Germline V lookup: CDR1 ENHRY, CDR2 SYGVKD. CDR3 length: 15 amino acids. The CDR3 is CAISTDKDYNSPLHF. CDR3 coding DNA: TGTGCCATCAGTACCGACAAAGACTATAATTCACCCCTCCACTTT.

This clone is a singleton in its sample. The chain uses TRBV11-3 and TRBJ1-2; 7 bases line up with TRBD1. This CDR3 spans 15 amino acids. CDR1 and CDR2 (germline): SGHNT, YENEEA. Trimming at V came to 4 bases and at J to 7 bases, leaving 12 bases not matched to a gene. The CDR3 protein is CASSSSRTGGFGYTF. CDR3 in DNA: TGTGCCAGCAGCTCATCCCGGACAGGCGGCTTTGGCTACACCTTC. Together with reference TRBV11-3 and TRBJ1-2, the CDR3 gives the full variable domain: EAGVVQSPRYKIIEKKQPVAFWCNPISGHNTLYWYLQNLGQGPELLIRYENEEAVDDSQLPKDRFSAERLKGVDSTLKIQPAELGDSAVYLCASSSSRTGGFGYTFGSGTRLTVV.

The V gene is TRBV19, the J gene TRBJ1-1; D is unclear. CDR1 and CDR2 from the germline V gene are LNHDA and SQIVND (reference sequence). V shed 1 base and J shed 1 base, with 7 bases lying between them. The CDR3 runs to 14 residues. The CDR3 reads CASSIGGRNTEAFF. The CDR3 nucleotides are TGTGCCAGTAGTATAGGCGGCAGGAACACTGAAGCTTTCTTT.

V is TRBV20-1 and J is TRBJ1-2; possibly TRBD1 for D (6 bases). Germline V gives CDR1 DFQATT, CDR2 SNEGSKA (reference sequence). The length of the CDR3 is 10 residues. Trimming stripped 5 bases from V and 11 bases from J, with 12 bases between. CDR3 bases: TGCAGTGCTGGAACAGGGCGGTACACCTTC. Its protein is CSAGTGRYTF.

Regarding this clone: The identical CDR3 is also encoded by other nucleotide sequences in the sample. The rearrangement uses TRBV28 and TRBJ1-5, with D possibly being TRBD1 (5 bases). CDR1 and CDR2 from the germline V gene are MDHEN and SYDVKM. The CDR3 has 15 amino acids. The V end lost 2 bases, the J end lost 10 bases, and 18 bases lay between the germline ends. The CDR3 coding sequence is TGTGCCAGCAGTTTAAATCCGGGGGGGAGGAGACCCCAGCATTTT. As protein: CASSLNPGGRRPQHF.

This clone was found a few times. CDR3 in amino acids: CASSLEGTSGSEQFF. CDR3 sequence (DNA): TGCGCCAGCAGCTTGGAAGGGACTAGCGGGAGTGAGCAGTTCTTC. This chain links TRBV5-1 with TRBJ2-1; 14 bases align to TRBD2. V trimming: 0 bases; J trimming: 9 bases; junction bases outside the gene matches: 2. Germline V gene lookup returns CDR1 SGHRS and CDR2 YFSETQ. The CDR3 sequence is 15 residues long.

The chain links TRBV15 to TRBJ2-7, with D uncertain. V was cut by 5 bases and J by 7 bases, with 9 bases left in between. The CDR3 consists of 11 residues. Germline V gene data show CDR1 as LNHNV and CDR2 as YYDKDF (reference sequence). The CDR3 protein is CATSDTGEQYF. The CDR3 DNA follows: TGTGCCACCAGCGACACTGGGGAGCAGTACTTC.

This chain joins TRBV19 and TRBJ1-4; 10 positions match TRBD1. Germline trimming cut 5 bases from V and 6 bases from J; bases unmatched to any gene: 18. The germline V gene has CDR1 LNHDA and CDR2 SQIVND (reference sequence). This CDR3 has 19 residues. The CDR3 loop is CASSYTGQGVGGPDEKLFF. For the CDR3, the DNA is TGTGCCAGTAGTTATACCGGACAGGGGGTTGGTGGTCCGGATGAAAAACTGTTTTTT.

The V and J genes are TRBV7-2 and TRBJ1-2; 8 bases map to TRBD1. The CDR3 has 15 residues. Germline CDR1 reads SGHTA; CDR2 reads FQGNSA. Unmatched junction bases numbered 7, after V lost 3 bases and J lost 4 bases. The CDR3 spells CASSFDRGPGYGYTF. Written as DNA, the CDR3 is TGTGCCAGCAGCTTCGACAGGGGTCCTGGCTATGGCTACACCTTC.

The chain joins TRBV5-4 to TRBJ2-1, with a tentative D call TRBD1 (5 bases). V was clipped by 4 bases and J by 1 base, with 9 bases between them. Germline CDR1 is SGHNT and CDR2 is YYREEE (reference sequence). CDR3 length equals 14 residues. For the CDR3, the DNA is TGTGCCAGCAGCCTCCAGGGTTCCTACAATGAGCAGTTCTTC. Translated, it gives CASSLQGSYNEQFF. Full variable domain (remainder filled in from reference TRBV5-4 and TRBJ2-1): ETGVTQSPTHLIKTRGQQVTLRCSSQSGHNTVSWYQQALGQGPQFIFQYYREEENGRGNFPPRFSGLQFPNYSSELNVNALELDDSALYLCASSLQGSYNEQFFGPGTRLTVL.

The chain couples TRBV7-6 to TRBJ1-3; 7 bases agree with TRBD1. In germline, CDR1 is SGHVS, CDR2 FNYEAQ. Trimming at V came to 2 bases and at J to 0 bases, leaving 7 bases not matched to a gene. The CDR3 is made up of 17 amino acids. CDR3 DNA: TGTGCCAGCAGCTTACGAGGGGGCTGGAGCTCTGGAAACACCATATATTTT. It encodes CASSLRGGWSSGNTIYF.

This clone came up a few times. This chain links TRBV29-1 with TRBJ1-1; D uncertain. This CDR3 contains 11 residues. Germline lookup yields CDR1 SQVTM and CDR2 ANQGSEA. V was shortened by 7 bases and J by 3 bases, with 9 bases between the two germline ends. The CDR3 DNA follows: TGCAGCGATGGAGTAGACACTGAAGCTTTCTTT. It encodes CSDGVDTEAFF.

DNA of the CDR3: TGTGCCAGCAGCTTCGCCCCGGGACAGGGGAAGGGTACTGAAGCTTTCTTT. It translates to CASSFAPGQGKGTEAFF. The rearrangement joins TRBV5-5 to TRBJ1-1; 10 bases line up with TRBD1. V dropped 2 bases and J dropped 5; count of bases not matched to a gene: 12. This CDR3 is built from 17 residues. The germline V gene has CDR1 SGHKS and CDR2 YYEKEE (reference sequence).

The chain combines TRBV11-2 with TRBJ2-2, with TRBD1 matching over 8 bases. V was clipped by 5 bases and J by 0 bases; unmatched bases: 2. Germline V lookup: CDR1 SGHAT, CDR2 FQNNGV. The CDR3 covers 15 residues. CDR3 region: CASSQDRANTGELFF. The CDR3 DNA reads TGTGCCAGCAGCCAGGACAGGGCGAACACCGGGGAGCTGTTTTTT.

The chain is built from TRBV27 and TRBJ1-3, with D unclear. Germline V gene lookup returns CDR1 MNHEY and CDR2 SMNVEV (reference sequence). Between the trimmed V and J ends, which lost 4 bases and 15 bases, there was a span of 13 bases. The CDR3 length is 11 residues. The DNA for the CDR3 is TGTGCCAGCAGTTCAGGCTCCCGGGAATATTTT. Translating it yields CASSSGSREYF.

This rearrangement joins TRBV27 to TRBJ1-3; D is undetermined. The CDR3 is made up of 14 amino acids. The germline V gene has CDR1 MNHEY and CDR2 SMNVEV (reference sequence). Deletions cut 3 bases from V and 1 base from J, with 7 bases between. In nucleotides, the CDR3 is TGTGCCAGCAGTTTCCGGGAATCTGGAAACACCATATATTTT. This sequence encodes CASSFRESGNTIYF.

This chain joins TRBV6-5 and TRBJ1-4, with D possibly being TRBD1 (5 bases). CDR1 MNHEY and CDR2 SVGAGI come from the germline V gene. The CDR3 is made up of 14 amino acids. With 5 bases removed from V and 11 bases from J, the gap between germline ends came to 18 bases. CDR3 in amino acids: CASSERGDVRKLFF. CDR3 DNA sequence: TGTGCCAGCAGTGAGCGGGGGGATGTGAGGAAACTGTTTTTT.

CDR3 coding DNA: TGTGCCAGCAGCTTGGACAGAAACACCGGGGAGCTGTTTTTT. Protein: CASSLDRNTGELFF. The genes are TRBV5-6 and TRBJ2-2; D unclear. The germline V gene has CDR1 SGHDT and CDR2 YYEEEE. Between the trimmed V and J ends, which lost 0 bases and 2 bases, there was a span of 5 bases. This CDR3 is 14 amino acids long.

The chain has TRBV29-1 and TRBJ2-2; tentatively, D is TRBD2 (5 bases). The CDR3 is made up of 13 amino acids. V gave up 5 bases and J gave up 4 bases, with 11 bases separating them. Per the germline V gene, CDR1 is SQVTM and CDR2 is ANQGSEA. The CDR3 reads CSVSGVGTGELFF. The CDR3 coding sequence is TGCAGCGTTAGCGGTGTGGGCACCGGGGAGCTGTTTTTT.

The chain has TRBV2 and TRBJ2-5; maybe TRBD2 (5 bases). CDR3 length: 14 residues. Germline CDR1 and CDR2: SNHLY and FYNNEI. Trimming took 6 bases from V and 4 from J, leaving 15 bases between them. This CDR3 reads CASRYLVGGETQYF. CDR3 nucleotide sequence: TGTGCCAGCAGGTATCTCGTAGGAGGAGAGACCCAGTACTTC.

V is TRBV2 and J is TRBJ1-2, with D perhaps matching TRBD1 (5 bases). The germline V gene encodes CDR1 SNHLY and CDR2 FYNNEI. The CDR3 runs 13 residues. V lost 2 bases, J lost 3 bases, and 7 bases lay in between. The CDR3 DNA follows: TGTGCCAGCAGTGAACAAGGGGACTATGGCTACACCTTC. Translated: CASSEQGDYGYTF.

The DNA of the CDR3 is TGTGCCAGCAGCTCCTCGGGACAGGGTACAGAGACCCAGTACTTC. Translating it yields CASSSSGQGTETQYF. The J gene is TRBJ2-5, the V gene TRBV7-2; 9 bases align to TRBD1. The CDR3 loop spans 15 amino acids. The trim removed 4 bases at V and 4 bases at J, leaving 7 bases unmatched. Germline lookup yields CDR1 SGHTA and CDR2 FQGNSA.

The chain is built from TRBV29-1 and TRBJ1-2; the match to TRBD1 covers 7 bases. The CDR3 spans 14 residues. V gave up 1 base and J gave up 8 bases; unmatched junction bases: 10. Germline V CDR1 and CDR2: SQVTM, ANQGSEA. The CDR3 loop is CSVEVGQGVSGYTF. The DNA for the CDR3 is TGCAGCGTTGAAGTAGGCCAGGGGGTTTCGGGCTACACCTTC.

The chain is built from TRBV4-1 and TRBJ2-7, with 7 bases aligning to TRBD2. There are 15 residues in the CDR3. Germline-derived CDR1 and CDR2 are MGHRA and YSYEKL. Trimming cost V 0 bases and J 4 bases; bases outside gene matches: 6. The CDR3 loop is CASSQDPGGTYEQYF. In DNA, the CDR3 is TGCGCCAGCAGCCAAGATCCCGGGGGGACTTACGAGCAGTACTTC.

The chain employs TRBV28 and TRBJ1-6, with 7 nucleotides matching TRBD1. V lost 4 bases to trimming and J lost 0 bases; unmatched junction nucleotides: 3. The CDR3 has 16 amino acids. The germline CDR1 and CDR2 sequences are MDHEN and SYDVKM. The CDR3, as DNA: TGTGCCAGCAGTTCACAGGGGAGCTCCTATAATTCACCCCTCCACTTT. Translating it yields CASSSQGSSYNSPLHF.

The gene calls are TRBV5-4 and TRBJ2-2; 8 nucleotides match TRBD2. Germline V gene data show CDR1 as SGHNT and CDR2 as YYREEE (reference sequence). The CDR3 totals 15 residues. V shed 2 bases, J shed 7 bases, and the junction held 7 bases outside the gene matches. The DNA of the CDR3 is TGTGCCAGCAGCTTTGCTGCGGGAGGTATCGGGGAGCTGTTTTTT. Protein sequence: CASSFAAGGIGELFF.

The V call is TRBV29-1, the J call TRBJ2-1, with a weak D call TRBD2 (6 bases). Germline lookup yields CDR1 SQVTM and CDR2 ANQGSEA. The V gene lost 7 bases and the J gene lost 8 bases, with 21 bases spanning the gap. This CDR3 comprises 14 residues. CDR3 region: CSARGPSSAHEQFF. In DNA form, the CDR3 reads TGCAGCGCCCGAGGGCCTTCTAGCGCCCATGAGCAGTTCTTC.

The chain carries TRBV19 and TRBJ1-1; D gene unclear. Trimming removed 6 bases from V and 1 base from J, with 12 bases in between. The CDR3 runs 14 residues. Germline CDR1 reads LNHDA; CDR2 reads SQIVND (reference sequence). The CDR3 DNA sequence: TGTGCCAGTAGGATGCATGGGCAGAACACTGAAGCTTTCTTT. It specifies CASRMHGQNTEAFF.

The chain employs TRBV27 and TRBJ1-1; D remains unclear. This CDR3 has 15 amino acids. Trimming shortened V by 3 bases and J by 0 bases, and 11 bases separated the two germline ends. The V gene's germline CDR1 is MNHEY and CDR2 SMNVEV (reference sequence). CDR3 loop: CASSFTRELNTEAFF. CDR3 sequence (DNA): TGTGCCAGCAGTTTTACGAGGGAGCTGAACACTGAAGCTTTCTTT.